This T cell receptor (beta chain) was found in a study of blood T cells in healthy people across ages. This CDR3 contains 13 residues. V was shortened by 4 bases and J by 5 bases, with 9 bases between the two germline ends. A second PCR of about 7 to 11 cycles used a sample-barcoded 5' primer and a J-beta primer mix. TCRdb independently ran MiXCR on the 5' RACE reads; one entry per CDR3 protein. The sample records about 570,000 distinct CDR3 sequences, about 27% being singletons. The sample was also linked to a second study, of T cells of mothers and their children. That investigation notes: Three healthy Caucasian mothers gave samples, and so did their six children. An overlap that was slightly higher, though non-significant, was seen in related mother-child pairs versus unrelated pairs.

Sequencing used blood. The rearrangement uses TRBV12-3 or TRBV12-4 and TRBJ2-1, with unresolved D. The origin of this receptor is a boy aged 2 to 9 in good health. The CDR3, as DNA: TGTGCCAGCAGTTCCGCTAACCACAATGAGCAGTTCTTC. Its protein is CASSSANHNEQFF.